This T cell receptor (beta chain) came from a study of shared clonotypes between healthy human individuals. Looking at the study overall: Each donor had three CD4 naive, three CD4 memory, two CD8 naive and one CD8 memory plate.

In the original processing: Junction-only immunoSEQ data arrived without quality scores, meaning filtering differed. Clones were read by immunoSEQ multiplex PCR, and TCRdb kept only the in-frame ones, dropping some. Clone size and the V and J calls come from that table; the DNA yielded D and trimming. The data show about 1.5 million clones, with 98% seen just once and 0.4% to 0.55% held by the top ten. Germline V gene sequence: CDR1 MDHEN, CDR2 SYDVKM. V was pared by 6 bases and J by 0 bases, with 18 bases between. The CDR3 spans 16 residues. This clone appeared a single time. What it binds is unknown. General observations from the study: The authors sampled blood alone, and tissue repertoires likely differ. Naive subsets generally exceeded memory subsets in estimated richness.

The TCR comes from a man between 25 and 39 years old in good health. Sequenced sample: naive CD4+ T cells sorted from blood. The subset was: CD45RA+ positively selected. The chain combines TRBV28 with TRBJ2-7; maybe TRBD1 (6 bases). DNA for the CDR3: TGTGCCAGCAGCCACGGCCTGCCAGGGGACTCCTACGAGCAGTACTTC. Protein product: CASSHGLPGDSYEQYF.